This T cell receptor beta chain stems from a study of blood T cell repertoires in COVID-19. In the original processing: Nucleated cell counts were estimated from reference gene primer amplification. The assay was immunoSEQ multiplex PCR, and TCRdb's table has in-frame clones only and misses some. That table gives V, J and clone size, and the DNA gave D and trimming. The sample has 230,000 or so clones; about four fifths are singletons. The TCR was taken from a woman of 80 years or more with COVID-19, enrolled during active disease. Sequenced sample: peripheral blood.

CDR3 region: CASSTLQGIGSSYNEQFF. The CDR3 region has the DNA TGTGCCAGTAGTACTTTACAGGGAATTGGAAGCTCCTACAATGAGCAGTTCTTC. This sequence joins TRBV19 and TRBJ2-1; the D gene is possibly TRBD1 (6 bases). Germline V lookup: CDR1 LNHDA, CDR2 SQIVND (reference sequence). The CDR3 has 18 amino acids. Between the trimmed V and J ends, which lost 4 bases and 0 bases, there was a span of 19 bases.